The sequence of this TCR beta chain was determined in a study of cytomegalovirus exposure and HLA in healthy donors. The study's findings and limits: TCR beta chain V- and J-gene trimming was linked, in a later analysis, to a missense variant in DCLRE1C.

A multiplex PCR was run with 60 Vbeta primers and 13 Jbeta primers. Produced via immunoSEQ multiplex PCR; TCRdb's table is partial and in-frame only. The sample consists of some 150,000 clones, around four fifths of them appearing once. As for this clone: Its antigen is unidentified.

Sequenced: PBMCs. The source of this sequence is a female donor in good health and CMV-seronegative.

The CDR3 region is CASSLAAGGQDTQYF. CDR3 nucleotide sequence: TGTGCCAGCAGCTTAGCAGCGGGGGGCCAAGATACGCAGTATTTT. The chain links TRBV7-2 to TRBJ2-3; 9 bases line up with TRBD2. Per germline, CDR1 SGHTA and CDR2 FQGNSA. With V trimmed by 0 bases and J by 5 bases, 3 bases remained unmatched. The CDR3 totals 15 residues.